Listed below are T cell receptor beta chains from one sample, sequenced in a study of Ad26.COV2.S vaccination and SARS-CoV-2 variants. Assay used: immunoSEQ multiplex PCR; TCRdb lists only in-frame clones, some missing. The sample shows 250,000 to 300,000 clones, over 75% of them seen only once. Specimen: peripheral blood, collected in a trial of Ad26.COV2.S vaccine versus placebo. The receptors originated from a person between 18 and 65 years old who received the Ad26.COV2.S COVID-19 vaccine or a placebo. CDR3s include the opening cysteine and the closing phenylalanine or tryptophan. D genes are given only for firm matches. Clone sizes are given selectively: once, few, many, or a class where the clone is expanded.

d_gene	len	j_gene	v_gene	abundance	CDR3nt	CDR3aa
-	13	TRBJ1-3	TRBV6-5	-	TGTGCCAGCGGACGGGGCGCGGGGTACACCATATATTTT	CASGRGAGYTIYF
TRBD1	13	TRBJ1-2	TRBV2	-	TGTGCCAGCAGTGTCCGGCAGGGGGCGGGCTACACCTTC	CASSVRQGAGYTF
-	14	TRBJ1-1	TRBV6-5	-	TGTGCCAGCAGTTACCGGGAGATGAACACTGAAGCTTTCTTT	CASSYREMNTEAFF
TRBD2	15	TRBJ2-5	TRBV9	-	TGTGCCAGCAGTCCCCCGGGGGGGGGTAGGGAGACCCAGTACTTC	CASSPPGGGRETQYF
-	16	TRBJ1-1	TRBV6-5	-	TGTGCCAGCAGTTACTCGGGACAACGGACGAACACTGAAGCTTTCTTT	CASSYSGQRTNTEAFF
-	13	TRBJ2-7	TRBV2	-	TGTGCCAGCAGTGAATGGGAAACCTACGAGCAGTACTTC	CASSEWETYEQYF
TRBD2	16	TRBJ2-1	TRBV6-5	-	TGTGCCAGCAGTTACTCATCCAGCGGGAGAGGGAATGAGCAGTTCTTC	CASSYSSSGRGNEQFF
TRBD1	15	TRBJ1-1	TRBV19	few	TGTGCCAGTAGTACCTACGGACAGGGCAAAACTGAAGCTTTCTTT	CASSTYGQGKTEAFF
TRBD2	17	TRBJ2-7	TRBV5-6	-	TGTGCCAGCAGCTTGGGGACTAGCGGGGGGGCCCCCCACGAGCAGTACTTC	CASSLGTSGGAPHEQYF
-	14	TRBJ2-7	TRBV18	-	TGTGCCAGCTCACCTGCGGCCGGACCCTACGAGCAGTACTTC	CASSPAAGPYEQYF
-	14	TRBJ2-7	TRBV4-1	-	TGCGCCAGCAGCCAAGATGCCGCGGTCTACGAGCAGTACTTC	CASSQDAAVYEQYF
TRBD1	16	TRBJ2-7	TRBV7-8	-	TGTGCCAGCAGCCGGAATCGACAGGGAGTTGGGTACGAGCAGTACTTC	CASSRNRQGVGYEQYF
-	13	TRBJ1-2	TRBV29-1	-	TGCAGCGTCACATCCGGAGTTAACTATGGCTACACCTTC	CSVTSGVNYGYTF
TRBD1	15	TRBJ2-3	TRBV5-1	-	TGCGCCAGCAGCACCTCCGGGACAGGGACAGATACGCAGTATTTT	CASSTSGTGTDTQYF
TRBD2	15	TRBJ2-7	TRBV7-9	-	TGTGCCAGCAGCCCCGGACTAGCGGGAGAAGGGGAGCAGTACTTC	CASSPGLAGEGEQYF
-	16	TRBJ2-7	TRBV21-1	-	TGTGCCAGCAGCAAATGTCAGGGGGCGTGGGGCTACGAGCAGTACTTC	CASSKCQGAWGYEQYF
-	16	TRBJ2-5	TRBV7-2	-	TGTGCCAGCAGCTTAGGAAGGGGGAGGCGGCAAGAGACCCAGTACTTC	CASSLGRGRRQETQYF
TRBD1	14	TRBJ2-7	TRBV6-5	once	TGTGCCAGCACCTCGGACAGGGATCAATCCCCCCCACATTTC	CASTSDRDQSPPHF
-	16	TRBJ2-7	TRBV7-2	-	TGTGCCAGCAGCTTAGTATTGTCCCCCAGCCCCTACGAGCAGTACTTC	CASSLVLSPSPYEQYF
-	15	TRBJ1-6	TRBV5-4	few	TGTGCCAGCAGCTTGAGGACACCCGATAATTCACCCCTCCACTTT	CASSLRTPDNSPLHF
TRBD2	14	TRBJ2-7	TRBV6-5	-	TGTGCCAGCAGCGCTAGCGGGGCGGGTAGGGAGCAGTACTTC	CASSASGAGREQYF
-	13	TRBJ2-5	TRBV2	-	TGTGCCAGCAGTGAATGGCTAGCGGAGACCCAGTACTTC	CASSEWLAETQYF
TRBD2	16	TRBJ2-1	TRBV28	-	TGTGCCAGCAGTTCCTCACTAGCGGGAGGGCAGTACAAGCAGTTCTTC	CASSSSLAGGQYKQFF
TRBD2	15	TRBJ2-7	TRBV27	-	TGTGCCAGCAGTTTCAGCGGGGAGAGACTCTACGAGCAGTACTTC	CASSFSGERLYEQYF
-	12	TRBJ2-1	TRBV12-3/TRBV12-4	-	TGTGCCAGCAGTTTAACTGGCAATGAGCAGTTCTTC	CASSLTGNEQFF
-	16	TRBJ1-3	TRBV28	few	TGTGCCAGCAGCTCGGGACCGTTAGTCTCTGGAAACACCATATATTTT	CASSSGPLVSGNTIYF
-	13	TRBJ1-4	TRBV9	-	TGTGCCAGCAGCTTCAGGCGAGAGGGGGAACTGTTTTTT	CASSFRREGELFF
TRBD1	13	TRBJ2-1	TRBV27	-	TGTGCCAGCAGGACGACAGGGGGGGATGAGCAGTTCTTC	CASRTTGGDEQFF
TRBD2	14	TRBJ2-7	TRBV10-3	-	TGTGCCGCAAGCCCCGGACTAGCGGGAGTCGAGCAGTACTTC	CAASPGLAGVEQYF
-	14	TRBJ2-7	TRBV6-5	-	TGTGCCAGCAGCCTGGAAGGGGGCTCCTACGAGCAGTACTTC	CASSLEGGSYEQYF
-	14	TRBJ1-2	TRBV5-1	-	TGCGCCAGCAGCGCCGGACAGTCTATGAATGGCTACACCTTC	CASSAGQSMNGYTF
-	11	TRBJ2-5	TRBV28	-	TGTGCCAGCAGTTTGGAGGAGACCCAGTACTTC	CASSLEETQYF
-	17	TRBJ2-3	TRBV4-2	-	TGTGCCAGCAGCCAGGACCGGACTAACCCATCCACAGATACGCAGTATTTT	CASSQDRTNPSTDTQYF
-	15	TRBJ2-5	TRBV28	-	TGTGCCAGCACCTTCGGGTACAGGAACCAAGAGACCCAGTACTTC	CASTFGYRNQETQYF
-	15	TRBJ1-5	TRBV18	-	TGTGCCAGCTCACCACAGGGGGGGGCCAATCAGCCCCAGCATTTT	CASSPQGGANQPQHF
-	15	TRBJ1-6	TRBV2	-	TGTGCCAGCAAAGTAGGGGCCGCACGGGGATCACCCCTCCACTTT	CASKVGAARGSPLHF
-	12	TRBJ1-1	TRBV28	-	TGTGCCAGCAGCGTCGGGGGGAACGGAGCTTTCTTT	CASSVGGNGAFF
TRBD1	14	TRBJ1-1	TRBV6-5	-	TGTGCCAGCAGCCTAACCCCCGGACAGGGTAAAGCTTTCTTT	CASSLTPGQGKAFF
-	14	TRBJ1-5	TRBV4-2	once	TGTGCCAGCAGCCCCCGACAGACTAATCAGCCCCAGCATTTT	CASSPRQTNQPQHF
TRBD1	12	TRBJ1-1	TRBV18	few	TGTGCCAGCTCACCAGAGACAGGGGAAGCTTTCTTT	CASSPETGEAFF
-	16	TRBJ1-1	TRBV14	-	TGTGCCAGCAGCCGGACCCGCCGGACGAAAGGGACTGAAGCTTTCTTT	CASSRTRRTKGTEAFF
-	16	TRBJ2-3	TRBV28	-	TGTGCCAGCAGCCCTGGGGGGGCGAGGTCTACAGATACGCAGTATTTT	CASSPGGARSTDTQYF
TRBD2	16	TRBJ2-2	TRBV4-1	-	TGCGCCAGCAGCCAAGATTTTGCGGGGGGGTCCGGGGAGCTGTTTTTT	CASSQDFAGGSGELFF
-	14	TRBJ1-6	TRBV19	-	TGTGCCAGTGCCAGGGGCCCCTATAATTCACCCCTCCACTTT	CASARGPYNSPLHF
-	16	TRBJ2-7	TRBV18	-	TGTGCCAGCTCACCACCTCAACGTGGCAGGGGCGCCGAGCAGTACTTC	CASSPPQRGRGAEQYF
TRBD2	15	TRBJ2-7	TRBV6-5	few	TGTGCCAGCAGTTATTCGATTAGCGGGGCCTACGAGCAGTACTTC	CASSYSISGAYEQYF
-	13	TRBJ2-5	TRBV7-9	-	TGTGCCAGCAGTAGGGACAGCGGGGAGACCCAGTACTTC	CASSRDSGETQYF
-	13	TRBJ2-7	TRBV3-1/TRBV3-2	-	TGTGCCAGCAGCCAAGATGTCTTGGGCGAGCAGTACTTC	CASSQDVLGEQYF
TRBD1	15	TRBJ2-5	TRBV12-5	-	TGTGCTAGTGGTTTCCCGGGACAGGGTCAAGAGACCCAGTACTTC	CASGFPGQGQETQYF
TRBD1	18	TRBJ2-7	TRBV14	-	TGTGCCAGCAGCCAAGATCCCCCGAACAGGGGCCCCCCCTACGAGCAGTACTTC	CASSQDPPNRGPPYEQYF
TRBD2	14	TRBJ2-1	TRBV30	once	TGTGCCTGGAGTAGCGGGGGCTCCTACAATGAGCAGTTCTTC	CAWSSGGSYNEQFF
-	15	TRBJ1-6	TRBV25-1	few	TGTGCCAGCAGACGGTCCCTCGGGATTAATTCACCCCTCCACTTT	CASRRSLGINSPLHF
TRBD1	17	TRBJ1-4	TRBV5-5	-	TGTGCCAGCAGCTCGAGCCCGACAGGGGGCACTAATGAAAAACTGTTTTTT	CASSSSPTGGTNEKLFF
-	11	TRBJ2-5	TRBV12-3/TRBV12-4	-	TGTGCCAGCAGTTTAATCGAGACCCAGTACTTC	CASSLIETQYF
-	15	TRBJ2-1	TRBV4-1	-	TGCGCCAGCAGCCAAGAAAGGCTCAGCTACAATGAGCAGTTCTTC	CASSQERLSYNEQFF
-	14	TRBJ1-2	TRBV7-9	-	TGTGCCAGCAGCCAAACAAATCGGGAGCTGGGCTACACCTTC	CASSQTNRELGYTF
TRBD1	18	TRBJ1-5	TRBV30	-	TGTGCCTGGAGTGCCGGGACAGGGGTAAATTTGAAGGGTCAGCCCCAGCATTTT	CAWSAGTGVNLKGQPQHF
-	15	TRBJ1-1	TRBV7-2	-	TGTGCCAGCAGCTACGACAGCGACATGAACACTGAAGCTTTCTTT	CASSYDSDMNTEAFF
TRBD1	15	TRBJ2-3	TRBV7-2	-	TGTGCCAGCGTCCAGCAGGGGGCCGGCACAGATACGCAGTATTTT	CASVQQGAGTDTQYF